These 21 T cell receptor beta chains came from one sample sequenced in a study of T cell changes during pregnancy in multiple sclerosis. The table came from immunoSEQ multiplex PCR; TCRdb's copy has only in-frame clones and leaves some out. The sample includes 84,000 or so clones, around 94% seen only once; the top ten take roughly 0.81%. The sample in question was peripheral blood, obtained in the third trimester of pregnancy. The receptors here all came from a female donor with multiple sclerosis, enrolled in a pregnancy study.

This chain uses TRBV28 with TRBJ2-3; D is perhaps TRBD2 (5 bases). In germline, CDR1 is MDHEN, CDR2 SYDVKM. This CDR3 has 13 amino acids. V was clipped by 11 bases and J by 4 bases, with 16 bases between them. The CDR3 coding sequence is TGTGCCGGCAAAGAGGGTAATGCAGATACGCAGTATTTT. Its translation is CAGKEGNADTQYF. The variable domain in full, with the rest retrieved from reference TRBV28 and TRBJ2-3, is DVKVTQSSRYLVKRTGEKVFLECVQDMDHENMFWYRQDPGLGLRLIYFSYDVKMKEKGDIPEGYSVSREKKERFSLILESASTNQTSMYLCAGKEGNADTQYFGPGTRLTVL.

The CDR3 loop is CASSEAHGGLSYNEQFF. The CDR3 region has the DNA TGTGCCAGCAGTGAAGCGCACGGGGGGCTCTCCTACAATGAGCAGTTCTTC. J is TRBJ2-1 and V is TRBV6-1; D might be TRBD2 (7 bases). Trimming stripped 0 bases from V and 0 bases from J, with 12 bases between. The length of the CDR3 is 17 residues. CDR1 and CDR2 from the germline V gene are MNHNS and SASEGT.

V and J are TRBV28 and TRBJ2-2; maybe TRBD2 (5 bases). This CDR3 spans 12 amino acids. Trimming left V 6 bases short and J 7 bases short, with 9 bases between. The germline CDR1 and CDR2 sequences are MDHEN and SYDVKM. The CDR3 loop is CASRNAGGELFF. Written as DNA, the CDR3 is TGTGCCAGCAGGAACGCGGGCGGGGAGCTGTTTTTT.

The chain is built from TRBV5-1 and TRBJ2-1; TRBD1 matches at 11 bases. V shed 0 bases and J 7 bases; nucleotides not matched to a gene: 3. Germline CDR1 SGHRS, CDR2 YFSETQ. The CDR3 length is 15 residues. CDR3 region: CASSLAGQGDNEQFF. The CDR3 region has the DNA TGCGCCAGCAGCTTGGCGGGACAGGGGGATAATGAGCAGTTCTTC. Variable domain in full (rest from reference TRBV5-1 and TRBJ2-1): KAGVTQTPRYLIKTRGQQVTLSCSPISGHRSVSWYQQTPGQGLQFLFEYFSETQRNKGNFPGRFSGRQFSNSRSEMNVSTLELGDSALYLCASSLAGQGDNEQFFGPGTRLTVL.

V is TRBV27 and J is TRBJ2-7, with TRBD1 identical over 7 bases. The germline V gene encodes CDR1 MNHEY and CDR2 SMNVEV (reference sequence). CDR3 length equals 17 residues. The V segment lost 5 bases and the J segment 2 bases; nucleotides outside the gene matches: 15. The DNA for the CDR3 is TGTGCCAGCAGTGGGACGGCACCGGGACAGATTGCCTACGAGCAGTACTTC. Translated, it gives CASSGTAPGQIAYEQYF.

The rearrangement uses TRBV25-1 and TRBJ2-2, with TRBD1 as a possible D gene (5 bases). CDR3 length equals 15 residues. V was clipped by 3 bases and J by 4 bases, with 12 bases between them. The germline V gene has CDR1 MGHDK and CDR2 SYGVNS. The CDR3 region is CASSDPQVPTGELFF. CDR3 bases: TGTGCCAGCAGTGACCCACAGGTACCCACCGGGGAGCTGTTTTTT.

CDR3 sequence reads: CASMDSVIYQPQHF. The CDR3 DNA reads TGCGCCAGCATGGACTCTGTCATTTATCAGCCCCAGCATTTT. The chain carries TRBV23-1 and TRBJ1-5; no firm D call. TRBV23-1 is sorted into the ORF group, with uncertain function. V was trimmed by 7 bases and J by 5 bases, leaving 15 bases between them. There are 14 residues in the CDR3.

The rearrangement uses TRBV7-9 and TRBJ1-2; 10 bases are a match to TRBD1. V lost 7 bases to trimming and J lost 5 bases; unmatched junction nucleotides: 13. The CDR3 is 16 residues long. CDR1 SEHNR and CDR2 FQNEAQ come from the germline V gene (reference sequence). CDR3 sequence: CASTVSGTGVGYGYTF. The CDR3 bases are TGTGCCAGCACCGTATCCGGGACAGGGGTGGGGTATGGCTACACCTTC.

The CDR3 coding sequence is TGTGCCAGCAGACAAGACAGGTTCTCTGGAAACACCATATATTTT. Amino acid sequence: CASRQDRFSGNTIYF. The J gene is TRBJ1-3, the V gene TRBV6-5, with D perhaps matching TRBD1 (6 bases). Deletions cut 6 bases from V and 0 bases from J, with 12 bases between. CDR1 MNHEY and CDR2 SVGAGI come from the germline V gene. CDR3 size: 15 residues.

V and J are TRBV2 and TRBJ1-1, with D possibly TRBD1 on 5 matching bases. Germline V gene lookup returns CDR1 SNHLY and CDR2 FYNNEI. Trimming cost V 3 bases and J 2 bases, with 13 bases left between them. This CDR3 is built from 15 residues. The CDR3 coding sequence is TGTGCCAGCAGTGACCCGGGCAGGGATAACACTGAAGCTTTCTTT. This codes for CASSDPGRDNTEAFF.

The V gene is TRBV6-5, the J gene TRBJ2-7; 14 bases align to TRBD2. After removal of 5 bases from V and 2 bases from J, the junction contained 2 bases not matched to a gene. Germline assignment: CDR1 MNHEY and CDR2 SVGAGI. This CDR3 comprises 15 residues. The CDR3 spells CASSTTSGRAYEQYF. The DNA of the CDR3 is TGTGCCAGCAGTACGACTAGCGGGAGGGCCTACGAGCAGTACTTC.

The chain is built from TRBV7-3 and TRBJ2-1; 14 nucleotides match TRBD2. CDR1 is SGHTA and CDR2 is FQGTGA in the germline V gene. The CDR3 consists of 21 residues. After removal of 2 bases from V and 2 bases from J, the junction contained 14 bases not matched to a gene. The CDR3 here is CASSLGIGLAGGRGPYNEQFF. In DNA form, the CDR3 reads TGTGCCAGCAGCTTAGGAATTGGACTAGCGGGAGGCCGAGGCCCCTACAATGAGCAGTTCTTC.

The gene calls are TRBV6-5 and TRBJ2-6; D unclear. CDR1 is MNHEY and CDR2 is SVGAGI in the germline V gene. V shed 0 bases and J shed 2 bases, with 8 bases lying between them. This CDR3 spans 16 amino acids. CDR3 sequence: CASSYSQDTGANVLTF. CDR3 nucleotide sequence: TGTGCCAGCAGTTACTCCCAAGACACTGGGGCCAACGTCCTGACTTTC.

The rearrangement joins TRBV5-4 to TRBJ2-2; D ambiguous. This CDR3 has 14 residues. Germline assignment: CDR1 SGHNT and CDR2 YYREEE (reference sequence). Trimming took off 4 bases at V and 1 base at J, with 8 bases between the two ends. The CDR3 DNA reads TGTGCCAGCAGCGTGAATAGGAACACCGGGGAGCTGTTTTTT. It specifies CASSVNRNTGELFF.

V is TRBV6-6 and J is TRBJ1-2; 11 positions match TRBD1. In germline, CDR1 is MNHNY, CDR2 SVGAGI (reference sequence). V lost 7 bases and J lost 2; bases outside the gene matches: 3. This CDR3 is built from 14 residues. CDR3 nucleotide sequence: TGTGCCAGCAAAGGACAGGGGGCGAACTATGGCTACACCTTC. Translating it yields CASKGQGANYGYTF.

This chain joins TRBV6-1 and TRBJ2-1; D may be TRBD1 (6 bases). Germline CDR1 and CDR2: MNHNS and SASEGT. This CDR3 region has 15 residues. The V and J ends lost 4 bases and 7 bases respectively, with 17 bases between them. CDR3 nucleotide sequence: TGTGCCAGCAGTGCGAGGCAGGGGTCAAGGAATGAGCAGTTCTTC. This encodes CASSARQGSRNEQFF.

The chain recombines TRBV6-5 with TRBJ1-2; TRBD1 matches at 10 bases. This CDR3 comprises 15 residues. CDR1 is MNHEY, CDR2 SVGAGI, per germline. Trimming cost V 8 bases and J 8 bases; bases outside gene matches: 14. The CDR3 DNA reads TGTGCCAGCGTAGTACCGGGACAGGGGATCGAGGGCTACACCTTC. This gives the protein CASVVPGQGIEGYTF.

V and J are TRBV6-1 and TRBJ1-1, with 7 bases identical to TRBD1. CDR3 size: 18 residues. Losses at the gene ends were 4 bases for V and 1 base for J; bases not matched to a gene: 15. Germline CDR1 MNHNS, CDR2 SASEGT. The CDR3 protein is CASSGLPQGTRGNTEAFF. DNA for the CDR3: TGTGCCAGCAGTGGCCTCCCACAGGGGACGCGGGGGAACACTGAAGCTTTCTTT.

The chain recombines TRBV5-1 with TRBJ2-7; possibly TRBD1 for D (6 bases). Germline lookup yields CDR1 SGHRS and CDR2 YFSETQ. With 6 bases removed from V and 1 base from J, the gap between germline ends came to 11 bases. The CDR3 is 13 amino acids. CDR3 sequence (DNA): TGCGCCAGCATACAGGGTAGGTCCTACGAGCAGTACTTC. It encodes CASIQGRSYEQYF.

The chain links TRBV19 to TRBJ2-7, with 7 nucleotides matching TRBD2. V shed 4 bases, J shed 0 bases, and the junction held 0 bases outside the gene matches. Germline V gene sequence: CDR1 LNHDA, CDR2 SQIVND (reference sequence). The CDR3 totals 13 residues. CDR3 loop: CASSSGSSYEQYF. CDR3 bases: TGTGCCAGTAGTAGCGGGAGCTCCTACGAGCAGTACTTC.

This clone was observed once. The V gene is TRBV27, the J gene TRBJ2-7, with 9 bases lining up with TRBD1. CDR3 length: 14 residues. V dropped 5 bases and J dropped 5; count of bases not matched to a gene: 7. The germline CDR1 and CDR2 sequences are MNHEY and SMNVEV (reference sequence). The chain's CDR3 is CASSPRDRADEQYF. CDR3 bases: TGTGCCAGCAGTCCCCGGGACAGGGCAGACGAGCAGTACTTC.